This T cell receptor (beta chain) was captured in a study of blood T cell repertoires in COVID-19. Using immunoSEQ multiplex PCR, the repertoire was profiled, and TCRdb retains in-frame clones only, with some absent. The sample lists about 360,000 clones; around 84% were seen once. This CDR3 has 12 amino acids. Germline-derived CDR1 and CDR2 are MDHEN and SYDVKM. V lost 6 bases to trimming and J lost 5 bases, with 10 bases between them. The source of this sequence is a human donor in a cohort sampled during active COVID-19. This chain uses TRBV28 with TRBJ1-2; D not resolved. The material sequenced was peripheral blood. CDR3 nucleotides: TGTGCCAGCAGGTCCTCGGGGTATGGCTACACCTTC. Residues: CASRSSGYGYTF.